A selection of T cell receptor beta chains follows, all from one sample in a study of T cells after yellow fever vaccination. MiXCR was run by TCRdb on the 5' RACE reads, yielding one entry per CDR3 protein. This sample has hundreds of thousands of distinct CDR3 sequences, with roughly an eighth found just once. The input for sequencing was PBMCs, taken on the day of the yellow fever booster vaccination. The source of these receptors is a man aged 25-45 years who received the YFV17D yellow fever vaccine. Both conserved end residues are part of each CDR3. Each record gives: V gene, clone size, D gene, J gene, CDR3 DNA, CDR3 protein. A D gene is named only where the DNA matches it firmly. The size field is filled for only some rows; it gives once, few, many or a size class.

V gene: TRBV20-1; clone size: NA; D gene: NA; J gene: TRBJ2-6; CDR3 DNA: TGCAGTGCTACATGGACCCGCCCCCTCTCTGGGGCCAACGTCCTGACTTTC; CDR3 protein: CSATWTRPLSGANVLTF
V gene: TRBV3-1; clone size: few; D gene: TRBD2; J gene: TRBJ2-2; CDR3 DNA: TGTGCCAGCAGCCCGCTACTAGCGGGAGGCAACGGGGAGCTGTTTTTT; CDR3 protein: CASSPLLAGGNGELFF
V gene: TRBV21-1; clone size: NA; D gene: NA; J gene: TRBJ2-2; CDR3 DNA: TGTGCCAGGAGAGGGGGAGACCTAACCGGGGAGCTGTTTTTT; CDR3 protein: CARRGGDLTGELFF
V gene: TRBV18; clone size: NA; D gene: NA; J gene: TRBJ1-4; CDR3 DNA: TGTGCCAGCTCACAGCAGGGGCGCGAAAAACTGTTTTTT; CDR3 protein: CASSQQGREKLFF
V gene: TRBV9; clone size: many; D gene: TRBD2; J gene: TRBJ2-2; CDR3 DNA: TGTGCCAGCAGCGTAGGACCGGGACTACCGAACACCGGGGAGCTGTTTTTT; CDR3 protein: CASSVGPGLPNTGELFF
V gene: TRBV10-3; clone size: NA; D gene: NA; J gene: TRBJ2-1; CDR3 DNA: TGTGCCATCAGTGACAGACTAGACTCCTACAATGAGCAGTTCTTC; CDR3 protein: CAISDRLDSYNEQFF
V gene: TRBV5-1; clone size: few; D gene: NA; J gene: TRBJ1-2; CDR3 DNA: TGCGCCAGCAGCTTGGATTGGTTAAACTCCTGGGGCTACACCTTC; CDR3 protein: CASSLDWLNSWGYTF
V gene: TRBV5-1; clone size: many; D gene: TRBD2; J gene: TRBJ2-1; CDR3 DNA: TGCGCCAGCAGCCAGACTAGCGGGAGGGCCAGTCCCTACAATGAGCAGTTCTTC; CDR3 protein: CASSQTSGRASPYNEQFF
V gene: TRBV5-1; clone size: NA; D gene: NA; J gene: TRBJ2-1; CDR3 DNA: TGCGCCAGCAGCCCTGGGGGCGGACAGCCCTCCCGGGGGAATGAGCAGTTCTTC; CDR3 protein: CASSPGGGQPSRGNEQFF
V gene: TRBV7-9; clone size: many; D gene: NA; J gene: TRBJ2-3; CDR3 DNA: TGTGCCAGCAGCTTATCGACCAGCACAGATACGCAGTATTTT; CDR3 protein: CASSLSTSTDTQYF
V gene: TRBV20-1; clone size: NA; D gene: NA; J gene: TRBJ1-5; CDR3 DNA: TGCAGTGCGAGGGACGGAGATCAGCCCCAGCATTTT; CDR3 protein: CSARDGDQPQHF
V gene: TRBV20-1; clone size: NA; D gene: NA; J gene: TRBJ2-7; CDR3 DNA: TGCAGTGCTTCCAGCCGGCCTTGGGGCTACGAGCAGTACTTC; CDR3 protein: CSASSRPWGYEQYF
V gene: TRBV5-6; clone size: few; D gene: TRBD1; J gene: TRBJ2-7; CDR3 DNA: TGTGCCAGCAGCTTGGGGGCTACAGGGGACTACGAGCAGTACTTC; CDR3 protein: CASSLGATGDYEQYF
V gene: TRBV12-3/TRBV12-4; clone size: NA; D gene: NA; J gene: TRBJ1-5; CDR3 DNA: TGTGCCAGCAGTTTAGAGGGTTGGGGCAATCAGCCCCAGCATTTT; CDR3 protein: CASSLEGWGNQPQHF
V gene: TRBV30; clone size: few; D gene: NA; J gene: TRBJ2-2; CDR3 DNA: TGTGCCTGGAGCCGGACTGACCTCACCGGGGAGCTGTTTTTT; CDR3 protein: CAWSRTDLTGELFF
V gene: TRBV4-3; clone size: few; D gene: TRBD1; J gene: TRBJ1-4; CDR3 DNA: TGCGCCAGCAGCCAAGGGACAGGAACTAATGAAAAACTGTTTTTT; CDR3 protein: CASSQGTGTNEKLFF
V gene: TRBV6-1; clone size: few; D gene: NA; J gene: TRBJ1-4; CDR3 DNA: TGTGCCAGCAGCCCCGGGGGCGTAGTTGCAACTAATGAAAAACTGTTTTTT; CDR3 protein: CASSPGGVVATNEKLFF
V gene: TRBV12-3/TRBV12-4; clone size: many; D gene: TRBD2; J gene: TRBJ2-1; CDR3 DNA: TGTGCCAGCAGTTTAGCGATAGCGGGATACAATGAGCAGTTCTTC; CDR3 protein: CASSLAIAGYNEQFF
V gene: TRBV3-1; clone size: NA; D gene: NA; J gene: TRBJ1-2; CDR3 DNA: TGTGCCAGCAGCCAAGGTCTCGGGCTGATCTATGGCTACACCTTC; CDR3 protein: CASSQGLGLIYGYTF
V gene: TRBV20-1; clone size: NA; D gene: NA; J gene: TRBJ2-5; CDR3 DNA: TGCAGTGCTAGTACTCTACCCTCACAGGAGACCCAGTACTTC; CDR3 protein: CSASTLPSQETQYF
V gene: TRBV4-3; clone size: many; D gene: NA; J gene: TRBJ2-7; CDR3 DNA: TGCGCCAGCAGCCTCATTGGGTACGGGAGCTACGAGCAGTACTTC; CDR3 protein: CASSLIGYGSYEQYF
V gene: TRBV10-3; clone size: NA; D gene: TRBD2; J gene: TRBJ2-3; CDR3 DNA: TGTGCCATCACAGTAGCGGGAGTGCCAGATACGCAGTATTTT; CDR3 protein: CAITVAGVPDTQYF
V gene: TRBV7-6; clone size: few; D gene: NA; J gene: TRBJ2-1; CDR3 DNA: TGTGCCAGCAGTTGGGGACTCCGTAATGAGCAGTTCTTC; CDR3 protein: CASSWGLRNEQFF
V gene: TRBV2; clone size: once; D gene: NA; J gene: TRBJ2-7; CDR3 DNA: TGTGCCAGCAGTGGGTGGACGGTTGAGTCCTACGAGCAGTACTTC; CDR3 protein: CASSGWTVESYEQYF
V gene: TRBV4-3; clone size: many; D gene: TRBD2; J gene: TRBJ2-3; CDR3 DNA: TGCGCCAGCAGCCAAATAGCGGGAGGGGGCACAGATACGCAGTATTTT; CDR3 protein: CASSQIAGGGTDTQYF
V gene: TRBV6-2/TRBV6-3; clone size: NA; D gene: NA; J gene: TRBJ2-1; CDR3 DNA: TGTGCCAGCTCCAATGGTCCAAAGCAGTTCTTC; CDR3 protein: CASSNGPKQFF
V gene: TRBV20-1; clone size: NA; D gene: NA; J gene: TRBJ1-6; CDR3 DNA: TGCTGTGCTAGAGATCGTGTTGGGGCAGGGGTGTCACCCCTCCACTTT; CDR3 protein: CCARDRVGAGVSPLHF
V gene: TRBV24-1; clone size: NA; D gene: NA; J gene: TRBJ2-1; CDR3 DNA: TGTGCCACCAGTGATTCAGGCAGGGTAAAAGGTGAGCAGTTCTTC; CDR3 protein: CATSDSGRVKGEQFF
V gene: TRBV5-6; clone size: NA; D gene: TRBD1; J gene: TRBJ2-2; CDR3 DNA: TGTGCCAGCAGCCTTGAGGACAGGGTCATTAACACCGGGGAGCTGTTTTTT; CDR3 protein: CASSLEDRVINTGELFF
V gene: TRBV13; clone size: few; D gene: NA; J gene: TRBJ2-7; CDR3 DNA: TGTGCCAGCAGCTCCCTAGGCTTGGCCAGTCACCTCACCTACGAGCAGTACTTC; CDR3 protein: CASSSLGLASHLTYEQYF
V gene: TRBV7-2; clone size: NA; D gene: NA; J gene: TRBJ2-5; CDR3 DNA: TGTGCCAGCAGCATCAGGGTTGGTGAGACCCAGTACTTC; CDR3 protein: CASSIRVGETQYF
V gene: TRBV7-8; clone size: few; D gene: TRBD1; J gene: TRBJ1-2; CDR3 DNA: TGTGCCAGCAGCCACCGACAGGGCCCGGCCTTGTATGGCTACACCTTC; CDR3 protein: CASSHRQGPALYGYTF
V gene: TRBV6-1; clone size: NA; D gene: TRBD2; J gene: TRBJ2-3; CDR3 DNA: TGTGCCAGCTCGACTAGCGTGAACACAGATACGCAGTATTTT; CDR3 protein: CASSTSVNTDTQYF
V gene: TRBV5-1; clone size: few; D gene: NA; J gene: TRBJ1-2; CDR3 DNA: TGCGCCAGCAGCCCCACAGGACCGGCCGGCTACACCTTC; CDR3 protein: CASSPTGPAGYTF
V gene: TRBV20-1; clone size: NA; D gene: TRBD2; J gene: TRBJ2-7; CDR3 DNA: TGCAGTGCTCCGGGACTAGCGGGATCCTACGAGCAGTACTTC; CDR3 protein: CSAPGLAGSYEQYF
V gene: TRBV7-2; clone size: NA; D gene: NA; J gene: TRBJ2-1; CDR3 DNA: TGTGCCAGCAGCTTACACGGAGGAGGATACAATGAGCAGTTCTTC; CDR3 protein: CASSLHGGGYNEQFF
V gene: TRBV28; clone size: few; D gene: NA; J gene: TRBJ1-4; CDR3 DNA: TGTGCCAGCACTTACTCTCGGGGGGCCGGTAATGAAAAACTGTTTTTT; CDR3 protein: CASTYSRGAGNEKLFF
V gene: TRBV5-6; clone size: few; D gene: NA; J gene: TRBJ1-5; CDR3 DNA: TGTGCCAGCAGCTTACAGGGAATTTGGAGCAATCAGCCCCAGCATTTT; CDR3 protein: CASSLQGIWSNQPQHF
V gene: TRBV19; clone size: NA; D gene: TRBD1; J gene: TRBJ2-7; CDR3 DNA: TGTGCCAGTAGTATCCGTGACAGGGTATACGAGCAGTACTTC; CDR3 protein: CASSIRDRVYEQYF
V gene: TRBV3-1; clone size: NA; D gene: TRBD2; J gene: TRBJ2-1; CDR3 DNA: TGTGCCAGCAGCCAAGAGGGGACTAGCGGGAGAAATGAGCAGTTCTTC; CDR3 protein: CASSQEGTSGRNEQFF
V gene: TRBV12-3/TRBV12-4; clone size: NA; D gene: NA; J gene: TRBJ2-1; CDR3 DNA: TGTGCCAGCAGTAAGACCGGGTGGGGTGAGCAGTTCTTC; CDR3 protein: CASSKTGWGEQFF
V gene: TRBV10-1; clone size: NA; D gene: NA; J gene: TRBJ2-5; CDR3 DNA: TGCGCCAGCAGGGGTGTCGGAGAGACCCAGTACTTC; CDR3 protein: CASRGVGETQYF